The subject of this entry is one TCR beta chain. The antigen it binds to is not known. Base qualities are missing; no much larger clone stands one base away. Donors formed part of the validation cohort, which comprised 120 subjects and was distinct from the first cohort of several hundred subjects. The data originate from a study of cytomegalovirus exposure and HLA in healthy donors listed by TCRdb under 2017. Broadly, across the study: According to a later analysis, one platform produced both the roughly 130 validation repertoires and the 670 or so repertoires of the first cohort. Along with the roughly 670-subject first cohort, a separate validation cohort of over a hundred different subjects was used. The study combined high-throughput TCR immunosequencing, statistical association of individual TCRs with disease status, and machine learning to predict cytomegalovirus infection status. The study aimed to test whether signatures of past pathogen exposure could be identified by cataloging public T cell receptors.

The library was built by means of the immunoSEQ multiplex PCR assay. The original pipeline was this. A statistical classification framework was built for diagnosing cytomegalovirus status from the catalog of TCR beta chain sequences. TCRdb carries this immuneACCESS record with in-frame sequences only. Its versions omit some clonotypes, under half of them owing to an unresolved V gene in the studies checked, with the rest unexplained. V, J and clone size reflect that table, while D and trimming were determined from the DNA. In this sample the table shows about 92,000 clones, approximately 95% of which occur a single time. The ten largest clones add up to approximately 1.1% of the sample. CDR1 and CDR2 were assigned from the germline V gene as SGHDT and YYEEEE. The CDR3, cysteine through phenylalanine, is 17 amino acids long. Left in the record is the CDR3 DNA by itself, 51 bases read in frame from the first base. The junction shows trimming of 3 bases on V and 5 bases on J, and the gene matches do not reach 15 bases of it.

Study-wide conclusions, independent of this receptor: Most TCR sequences were seen in very few donors, while some public TCRs were found in many individuals. The classifier was reported to diagnose cytomegalovirus status with high specificity and sensitivity in both the original cohort and the validation cohort. According to the authors, the approach could potentially be generalized to other disease states and immunological phenotypes. Of the cluster scores, about 94% were above 0 in a later analysis, which found that TCRs clustered in the first cohort also tended to co-occur in the 90 to 150 validation repertoires. Three of the identified cytomegalovirus-associated TCR beta chains were confirmed in vitro to be specific for cytomegalovirus antigens. A later analysis lacked HLA typing for the validation cohort, so it scored co-occurrence in that cohort across all 120 or so repertoires. The study listed 150 to 200 TCR beta chains as associated with cytomegalovirus.

Rearrangement joined TRBV5-6 to TRBJ2-3; the junction holds 7 bases that match TRBD1. This receptor was identified in a woman aged 25-40 years in good health and CMV-seropositive. Sequenced: PBMCs. The CDR3 corresponds to CASSSPGAGGFEDTQYF. The nucleotides read TGTGCCAGCAGCTCCCCCGGGGCAGGGGGATTTGAAGATACGCAGTATTTT.